A selection of T cell receptor beta chains follows, all from one sample in a study of response to subunit inactivated influenza vaccine. TCRdb recomputed calls from the RT-PCR reads with MiXCR, one row per CDR3 protein. The sample contains 750,000 to 850,000 distinct CDR3 sequences, around 20% of which appear only once. The sequencing used PBMCs from blood, collected roughly 5 days after vaccination. The receptor source for this set is a man in his forties or fifties who received an inactivated influenza vaccine. Each CDR3 is given with its conserved first and last residue. D genes are given only for firm matches. Clone size is not always given. Where it is, it says once, few, many or a class for expanded clones.

j_call clone_size v_call d_call cdr3_length cdr3_nt cdr3_aa
TRBJ2-7 . TRBV14 . 13 TGTGCCAGCAGCCAAGGGGTGTTCTACGAGCAGTACTTC CASSQGVFYEQYF
TRBJ2-7 few TRBV6-2/TRBV6-3 TRBD2 12 TGTGCCAGCAAGCGGGGTCCCTACGAGCAGTACTTC CASKRGPYEQYF
TRBJ2-1 . TRBV6-1 . 12 TGTGCCAGCAGTGAAAGGTGGGATGAGCAGTTCTTC CASSERWDEQFF
TRBJ1-5 . TRBV24-1 . 12 TGTGCCACCAGCGAGGGTCCCCGAGCCCAGCATTTT CATSEGPRAQHF
TRBJ2-5 . TRBV5-1 . 14 TGCGCCAGCAGCTTCCGCAGGGGTCGGGAGACCCAGTACTTC CASSFRRGRETQYF
TRBJ2-7 . TRBV12-3/TRBV12-4 . 14 TGTGCCAGCAGTTTATCGGCGGGGTGGTACGAGCAGTACTTC CASSLSAGWYEQYF
TRBJ2-2 . TRBV6-1 . 14 TGTGCCAGCAGTGAAGTATGGGGTAGCGGGGAGCTGTTTTTT CASSEVWGSGELFF
TRBJ2-4 . TRBV20-1 . 13 TGCAGTGCTAGAGATACCAGCTTAAACATTCAGTACTTC CSARDTSLNIQYF
TRBJ2-5 many TRBV6-5 TRBD2 18 TGTGCCAGCAGTTACAATAGTGCTAGCGGTACCTCAAGAGACGTCCAGTACTTC CASSYNSASGTSRDVQYF
TRBJ2-1 few TRBV12-3/TRBV12-4 TRBD1 15 TGTGCCAGCAGTTTCCGGCAGGGGGCTTCTAGTGAGCAGTTCTTC CASSFRQGASSEQFF
TRBJ1-1 few TRBV6-5 . 14 TGTGCCAGCAGTTACGACCCCCCTTTCACTGAAGCTTTCTTT CASSYDPPFTEAFF
TRBJ1-2 . TRBV12-3/TRBV12-4 . 13 TGTGCCAGCATCAAGGGGGGGTTCGATGGCTACACCTTC CASIKGGFDGYTF
TRBJ1-2 . TRBV6-8 . 13 TGTGCCAGCAGTGTACCGGCTAACTATGGCTACACCTTC CASSVPANYGYTF
TRBJ2-2 few TRBV20-1 . 15 TGCAGTGCTAGATGGGGGGCCGCGAACACCGGGGAGCTGTTTTTT CSARWGAANTGELFF
TRBJ2-2 few TRBV19 . 15 TGTGCCAGTAGTTATGGGACGGGGTACACCGGGGAGCTGTTTTTT CASSYGTGYTGELFF
TRBJ1-3 many TRBV7-2 . 14 TGTGCCAGCAGCTTGGCAGGGTCGGGAAACACCATATATTTT CASSLAGSGNTIYF
TRBJ2-2 few TRBV10-3 . 13 TGTGCCATCAAAGGGTCGGGCACCGGGGAGCTGTTTTTT CAIKGSGTGELFF
TRBJ2-3 many TRBV29-1 . 13 TGCAGCACCGACGGCTCTAGCACAGATACGCAGTATTTT CSTDGSSTDTQYF
TRBJ1-3 few TRBV18 . 17 TGTGCCAGCTCACCACTCTGGACCAGAGTCTCTGGAAACACCATATATTTT CASSPLWTRVSGNTIYF
TRBJ2-5 few TRBV15 . 16 TGTGCCACCAGCAGAGATGACCAGGGAGGTCAGGAGACCCAGTACTTC CATSRDDQGGQETQYF
TRBJ2-7 . TRBV14 . 15 TGTGCCAGCAGCCAAGGAAGGGCAGTAACCTACGAGCAGTACTTC CASSQGRAVTYEQYF
TRBJ2-5 . TRBV12-3/TRBV12-4 . 15 TGTGCCAGCAGTCCAGGGGCGGGTTTTCAAGAGACCCAGTACTTC CASSPGAGFQETQYF
TRBJ2-1 . TRBV5-1 TRBD1 15 TGCGCCAGCAGCGACCGAGGACAGGGATCCAATGAGCAGTTCTTC CASSDRGQGSNEQFF
TRBJ2-7 . TRBV12-3/TRBV12-4 . 14 TGTGCCAGCAGTTTAGCAGGGGGGTACTTCGAGCAGTACTTC CASSLAGGYFEQYF
TRBJ1-5 . TRBV12-3/TRBV12-4 . 13 TGTGCCGGGGGGTTTTCTAGCAATCAGCCCCAGCATTTT CAGGFSSNQPQHF
TRBJ2-7 . TRBV29-1 . 14 TGCAGCGTTGAAGCCCCAGGGGTGGTGGCCGAGCAGTACTTC CSVEAPGVVAEQYF
TRBJ2-1 many TRBV5-5 . 13 TGTGCCAGCAGCTTTTCGTCAACAGATGAGCAGTTCTTC CASSFSSTDEQFF
TRBJ2-5 . TRBV20-1 TRBD1 15 TGCAGTGCCGGTGGGAATAACAGGGGCCGAGAGACCCAGTACTTC CSAGGNNRGRETQYF
TRBJ2-7 few TRBV7-9 . 13 TGTGCCAGCAGCTTACCTATCGACGACGAGCAGTACTTC CASSLPIDDEQYF
TRBJ2-1 . TRBV29-1 TRBD1 16 TGCAGCGCTCTCCCGATAAACCGACAGGGCTACAATGAGCAGTTCTTC CSALPINRQGYNEQFF
TRBJ2-1 . TRBV11-1 . 13 TGTGCCAGCAGTTACGGACTAACCAATGAGCAGTTCTTC CASSYGLTNEQFF
TRBJ2-1 few TRBV10-3 TRBD2 17 TGTGCCATCAGTTCAATGGGGCGGGAGGGTCTCTACAATGAGCAGTTCTTC CAISSMGREGLYNEQFF
TRBJ2-5 many TRBV10-3 . 12 TGTGCCATCAGTGATGGTCAAGAGACCCAGTACTTC CAISDGQETQYF
TRBJ2-7 few TRBV20-1 . 14 TGCAGTGCTAGTCCCGGCAGGGGATTGGGGGAGCAGTACTTC CSASPGRGLGEQYF
TRBJ2-7 . TRBV11-2 . 15 TGTGCCAGCAGCCCCCGACCGATGAGCTCCTACGAGCAGTACTTC CASSPRPMSSYEQYF
TRBJ2-5 few TRBV5-5 . 14 TGTGCCAGCAGCCGGTTGGGAACCCAAGAGACCCAGTACTTC CASSRLGTQETQYF
TRBJ2-7 many TRBV12-3/TRBV12-4 TRBD1 15 TGTGCCAGCAGTTTTCGAGGGGGCCTCTCCTACGAGCAGTACTTC CASSFRGGLSYEQYF
TRBJ1-1 few TRBV12-3/TRBV12-4 . 14 TGTGCCAGCAGTTTGCAGCAGGGTAACACTGAAGCTTTCTTT CASSLQQGNTEAFF
TRBJ2-3 few TRBV4-1 TRBD2 12 TGCGCCAGCAATAGCGGGTCGGATACGCAGTATTTT CASNSGSDTQYF
TRBJ2-4 few TRBV6-2/TRBV6-3 TRBD1 14 TGTGCCAGCAGTTTAGCTAGGGGGCTGGACATTCAGTACTTC CASSLARGLDIQYF
TRBJ2-1 . TRBV4-3 TRBD2 20 TGCGCCAGCAGCCAAGATCGGACTAGCGGGAGAGCCTTCTTCTACAATGAGCAGTTCTTC CASSQDRTSGRAFFYNEQFF
TRBJ2-1 . TRBV7-3 . 17 TGTGCCAGCAGCCTGGCCGCGGACGGGAACCCCTACAATGAGCAGTTCTTC CASSLAADGNPYNEQFF
TRBJ2-7 few TRBV20-1 . 12 TGCAGTGCTAATACAGGCTCCTACGAGCAGTACTTC CSANTGSYEQYF
TRBJ2-3 . TRBV20-1 TRBD2 15 TGCAGTGCTAGAGGAGGTAGCGGGTACACAGATACGCAGTATTTT CSARGGSGYTDTQYF
TRBJ2-7 few TRBV3-1 . 14 TGTGCCAGCAGCCAAGGGGGCTTCCGCTACGAGCAGTACTTC CASSQGGFRYEQYF
TRBJ2-3 few TRBV28 TRBD2 15 TGTGCCAGCATTCACGCGGGGAGGGCGACAGATACGCAGTATTTT CASIHAGRATDTQYF
TRBJ2-5 . TRBV7-2 . 15 TGTGCCAGCAGCTTAGCGGGGAGACGAGGAGAGACCCAGTACTTC CASSLAGRRGETQYF
TRBJ2-7 few TRBV29-1 . 13 TGCAGCCTTGGCATCTCCACCAGCTACGAGCAGTACTTC CSLGISTSYEQYF
TRBJ2-3 . TRBV9 . 15 TGTGCCAGCAGCGCCCCAGTGGCAAGGGCAGATACGCAGTATTTT CASSAPVARADTQYF
TRBJ2-3 . TRBV12-3/TRBV12-4 . 15 TGTGCCAGCGCCCTTAGAACAGCGTACACAGATACGCAGTATTTT CASALRTAYTDTQYF
TRBJ1-4 . TRBV9 . 14 TGTGCCAGCAGCGTAGGGCCCATTAATGAAAAACTGTTTTTT CASSVGPINEKLFF
TRBJ2-5 few TRBV11-2 . 17 TGTGCCAGCAGCGCTAGACTTTCGTTTCGCGTCTCAGAGACCCAGTACTTC CASSARLSFRVSETQYF
TRBJ2-1 . TRBV12-3/TRBV12-4 TRBD2 19 TGTGCCAGCAGTACGACTAGCGGGACTATTTGGAGCTCCTACAATGAGCAGTTCTTC CASSTTSGTIWSSYNEQFF
TRBJ2-7 few TRBV7-8 . 13 TGTGCCAGCAGCCGAGAGAACAGGGACGAGCAGTACTTC CASSRENRDEQYF
TRBJ2-5 many TRBV4-3 TRBD2 20 TGCGCCAGCAGCCAAGACTGGGCTGTAAGGCTAGCGGGAGGATGGGAGACCCAGTACTTC CASSQDWAVRLAGGWETQYF